A single T cell receptor (beta chain) is shown here with its context. Its antigen remains unidentified. Base qualities were left out, and no much larger clone turns up one base away. TCRbeta CDR3 regions were amplified from genomic DNA by means of the immunoSEQ Assay, a bias-controlled multiplex PCR. From the authors' description of their analysis: Nucleated cell counts per sample were estimated from amplification of reference gene primers within the assay. To quantify the absolute abundance of each unique TCRbeta CDR3 rearrangement, sequence reads were collapsed and filtered. For each sample, productive Simpson clonality was calculated as the square root of Simpson's diversity index across productive rearrangements. This is the immuneACCESS table as TCRdb keeps it, with only in-frame sequences that have V and J called. A part of the clones is gone; compared with another copy, unresolved V genes explain less than half, and the rest is unexplained. V, J and clone size are those of that table, while D and trimming were read from the DNA. Present in this sample are over 150,000 clones, 65% to 90% of which were seen just once. Jointly, the top ten make up under 15% of the sample.

The entry originates in a study of blood T cell repertoires in COVID-19 (dated by TCRdb to 2018 to 2020). Concerning the study at large: The collaborator samples originated in the United States, Italy and Spain and spanned the acute and convalescent phases of COVID-19. The material from the prospective study consisted of cDNA or gDNA derived from T cells, B-cell-depleted T cells, or PBMCs. The dataset comprised deeply sampled blood TCRbeta repertoires from subjects exposed to, actively infected with, or recovered from COVID-19. The repertoires were released in a freely available public database intended as a resource for research on the immune response to SARS-CoV-2. The samples were drawn from the first 160 participants of the ongoing ImmuneRACE study and from more than 1,000 subjects provided by 6 global collaborators. A de-identified subject ID, COVID-19 status, age in years and sex were almost always included in the sample metadata. Where available, HLA class I and class II types were obtained from metadata supplied by the sample provider rather than from assay-based typing. General conclusions and limits of the study: How much clinical and demographic metadata was included differed by source and by participant, and the metadata was provided uncurated.

V and J are truncated by 4 bases and 0 bases respectively, leaving an intervening sequence of 11 bases. Spanning cysteine to phenylalanine, the CDR3 consists of 14 amino acids. Just CDR3 DNA is preserved here, 42 bases in frame from base 1. Sequences SGHRS (CDR1) and YFSETQ (CDR2) are obtained from the germline V gene. The collaborating institutions used their own protocols to collect whole blood in K2EDTA tubes. For TCRbeta analysis, collaborator samples were shipped as frozen whole blood, as isolated PBMCs, or as DNA extracted from either sample type. What was sequenced was peripheral blood. This clonotype was sampled from a human donor in a cohort sampled during active COVID-19. This chain is built from TRBV5-1 and TRBJ2-7; possibly the D gene is TRBD1, per 6 matching bases. The CDR3 here reads CASSVDSRSYEQYF. The DNA is TGCGCCAGCAGCGTGGACAGCCGCTCCTACGAGCAGTACTTC. With the rest looked up from the reference TRBV5-1 and TRBJ2-7 genes rather than sequenced, the full variable domain is KAGVTQTPRYLIKTRGQQVTLSCSPISGHRSVSWYQQTPGQGLQFLFEYFSETQRNKGNFPGRFSGRQFSNSRSEMNVSTLELGDSALYLCASSVDSRSYEQYFGPGTRLTVT.